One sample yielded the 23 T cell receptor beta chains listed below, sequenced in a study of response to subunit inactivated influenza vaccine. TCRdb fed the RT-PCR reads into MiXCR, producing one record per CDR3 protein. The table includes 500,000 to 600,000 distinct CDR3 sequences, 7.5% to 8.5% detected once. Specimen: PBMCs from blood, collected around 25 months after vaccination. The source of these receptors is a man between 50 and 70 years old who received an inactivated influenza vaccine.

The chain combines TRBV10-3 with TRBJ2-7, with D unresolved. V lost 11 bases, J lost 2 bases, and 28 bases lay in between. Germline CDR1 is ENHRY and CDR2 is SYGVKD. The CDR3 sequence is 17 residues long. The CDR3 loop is CAPGEQRARSVPYEQYF. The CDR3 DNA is TGTGCCCCGGGTGAGCAGCGTGCTAGATCGGTCCCCTACGAGCAGTACTTC.

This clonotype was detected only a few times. The CDR3 sequence is CASHRSGRGSSYNEQFF. For the CDR3, the DNA is TGTGCCAGCCACCGTAGCGGGAGGGGGAGCTCCTACAATGAGCAGTTCTTC. This chain joins TRBV28 and TRBJ2-1; 11 nucleotides agree with TRBD2. Trimming removed 8 bases from V and 0 bases from J; junction bases left unmatched: 9. Germline assignment: CDR1 MDHEN and CDR2 SYDVKM. The CDR3 has 17 residues.

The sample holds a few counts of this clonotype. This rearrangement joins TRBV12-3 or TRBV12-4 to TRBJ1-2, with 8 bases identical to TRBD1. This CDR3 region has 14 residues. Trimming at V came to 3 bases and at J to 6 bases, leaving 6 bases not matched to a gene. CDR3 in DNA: TGTGCCAGCAGTTTCAGTGGGACAGGCGATGGCTACACCTTC. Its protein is CASSFSGTGDGYTF.

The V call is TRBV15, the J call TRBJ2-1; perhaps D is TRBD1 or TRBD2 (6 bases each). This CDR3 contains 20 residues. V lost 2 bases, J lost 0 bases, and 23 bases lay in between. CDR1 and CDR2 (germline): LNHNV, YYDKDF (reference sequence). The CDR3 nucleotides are TGTGCCACCAGCAGATCCCCGGGGGCATACGGGGCGAGCTCCTACAATGAGCAGTTCTTC. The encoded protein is CATSRSPGAYGASSYNEQFF. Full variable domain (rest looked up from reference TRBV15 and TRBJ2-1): DAMVIQNPRYQVTQFGKPVTLSCSQTLNHNVMYWYQQKSSQAPKLLFHYYDKDFNNEADTPDNFQSRRPNTSFCFLDIRSPGLGDTAMYLCATSRSPGAYGASSYNEQFFGPGTRLTVL.

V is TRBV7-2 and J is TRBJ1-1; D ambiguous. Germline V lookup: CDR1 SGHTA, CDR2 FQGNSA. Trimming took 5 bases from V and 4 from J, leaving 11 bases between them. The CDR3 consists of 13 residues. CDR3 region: CASSSRGGTEAFF. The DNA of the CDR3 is TGTGCCAGCAGCAGCCGGGGTGGCACTGAAGCTTTCTTT. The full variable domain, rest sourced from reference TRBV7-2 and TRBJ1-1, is GAGVSQSPSNKVTEKGKDVELRCDPISGHTALYWYRQSLGQGLEFLIYFQGNSAPDKSGLPSDRFSAERTGGSVSTLTIQRTQQEDSAVYLCASSSRGGTEAFFGQGTRLTVV.

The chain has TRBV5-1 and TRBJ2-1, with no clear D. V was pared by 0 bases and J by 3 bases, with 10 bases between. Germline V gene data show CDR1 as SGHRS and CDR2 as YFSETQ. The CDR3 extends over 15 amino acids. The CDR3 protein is CASSLETTVYNEQFF. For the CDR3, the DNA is TGCGCCAGCAGCTTGGAAACCACTGTCTACAATGAGCAGTTCTTC.

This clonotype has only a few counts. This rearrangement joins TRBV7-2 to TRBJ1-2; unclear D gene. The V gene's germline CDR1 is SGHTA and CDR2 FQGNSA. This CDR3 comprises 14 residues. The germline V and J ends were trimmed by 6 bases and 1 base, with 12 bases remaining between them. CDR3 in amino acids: CASRNSRSNYGYTF. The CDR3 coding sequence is TGTGCCAGCAGGAATTCACGTAGTAACTATGGCTACACCTTC.

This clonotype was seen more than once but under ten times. The CDR3 sequence is CASSLRQAGGEAFF. CDR3 sequence (DNA): TGTGCCAGTTCCCTCAGGCAGGCGGGGGGTGAAGCTTTCTTT. V usage is TRBV9 and J usage is TRBJ1-1, with a weak D call TRBD1 (5 bases). Deletions cut 8 bases from V and 7 bases from J, with 21 bases between. Germline V CDR1 and CDR2: SGDLS, YYNGEE. This CDR3 is 14 amino acids long.

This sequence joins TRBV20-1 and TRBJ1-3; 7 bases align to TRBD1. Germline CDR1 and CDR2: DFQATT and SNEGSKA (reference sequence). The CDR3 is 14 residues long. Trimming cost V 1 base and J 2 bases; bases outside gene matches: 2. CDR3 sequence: CSARGGGPGNTIYF. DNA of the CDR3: TGCAGTGCTAGAGGAGGGGGCCCTGGAAACACCATATATTTT.

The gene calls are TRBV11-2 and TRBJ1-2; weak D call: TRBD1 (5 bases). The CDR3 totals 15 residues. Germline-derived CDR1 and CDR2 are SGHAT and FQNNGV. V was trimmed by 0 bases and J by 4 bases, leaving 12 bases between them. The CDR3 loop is CASSLEARDVYGYTF. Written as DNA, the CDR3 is TGTGCCAGCAGCTTAGAGGCCAGGGACGTCTATGGCTACACCTTC.

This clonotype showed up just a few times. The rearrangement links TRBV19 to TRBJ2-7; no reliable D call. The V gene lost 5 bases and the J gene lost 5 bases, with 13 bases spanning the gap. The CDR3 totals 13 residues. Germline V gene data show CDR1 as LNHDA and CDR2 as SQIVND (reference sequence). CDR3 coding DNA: TGTGCCAGTAGTTCAACCCTGAGGAACGAGCAGTACTTC. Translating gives CASSSTLRNEQYF.

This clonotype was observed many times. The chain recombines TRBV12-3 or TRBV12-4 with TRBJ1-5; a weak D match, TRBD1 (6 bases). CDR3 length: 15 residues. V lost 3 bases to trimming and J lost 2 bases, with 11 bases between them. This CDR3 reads CASSFGGLGNQPQHF. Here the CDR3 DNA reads TGTGCCAGCAGTTTTGGGGGGCTAGGCAATCAGCCCCAGCATTTT.

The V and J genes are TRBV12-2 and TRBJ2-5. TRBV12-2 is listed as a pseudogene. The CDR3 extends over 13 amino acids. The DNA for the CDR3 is TGTGCAAGTCGCTTCCGACGTCGAGAGACCCAGTACTTC. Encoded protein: CASRFRRRETQYF.

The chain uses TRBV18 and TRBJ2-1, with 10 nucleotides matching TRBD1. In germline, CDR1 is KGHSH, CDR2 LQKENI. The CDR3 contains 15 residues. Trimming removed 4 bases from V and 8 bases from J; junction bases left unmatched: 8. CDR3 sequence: CASSHPPGTGDEQFF. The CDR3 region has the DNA TGTGCCAGCTCACACCCCCCCGGGACAGGGGATGAGCAGTTCTTC.

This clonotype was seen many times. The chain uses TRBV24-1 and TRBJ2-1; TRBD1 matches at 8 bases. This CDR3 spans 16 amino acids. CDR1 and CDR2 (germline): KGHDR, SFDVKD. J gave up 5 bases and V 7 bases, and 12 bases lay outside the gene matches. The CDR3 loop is CATSSIRDRSDNEQFF. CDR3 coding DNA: TGTGCCACCAGCTCAATCCGGGACAGGTCCGACAATGAGCAGTTCTTC.

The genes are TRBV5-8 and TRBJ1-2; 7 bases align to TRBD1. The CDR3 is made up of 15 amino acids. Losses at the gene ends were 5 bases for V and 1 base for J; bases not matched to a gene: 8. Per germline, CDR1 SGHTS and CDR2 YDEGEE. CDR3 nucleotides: TGTGCCAGCAGTTCCTGGGACAGACTTAACTATGGCTACACCTTC. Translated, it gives CASSSWDRLNYGYTF.

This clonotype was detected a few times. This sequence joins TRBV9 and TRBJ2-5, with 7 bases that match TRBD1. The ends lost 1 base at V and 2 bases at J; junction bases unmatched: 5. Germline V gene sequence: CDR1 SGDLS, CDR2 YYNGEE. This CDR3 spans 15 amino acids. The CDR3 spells CASSVRPTGQETQYF. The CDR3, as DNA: TGTGCCAGCAGCGTACGGCCGACAGGGCAAGAGACCCAGTACTTC.

The CDR3 DNA follows: TGTGCCAGCAGTTCGTCAGAGTCCTACAATGAGCAGTTCTTC. This encodes CASSSSESYNEQFF. V and J are TRBV6-5 and TRBJ2-1; D uncertain. CDR3 size: 14 residues. V was trimmed by 4 bases and J by 1 base, leaving 8 bases between them. CDR1 is MNHEY, CDR2 SVGAGI, per germline.

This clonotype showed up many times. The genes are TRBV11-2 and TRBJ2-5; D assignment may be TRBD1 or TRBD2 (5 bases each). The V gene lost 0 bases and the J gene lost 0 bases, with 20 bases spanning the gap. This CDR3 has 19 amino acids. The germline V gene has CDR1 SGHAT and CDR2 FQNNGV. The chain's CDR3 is CASSLDSGRGRWYQETQYF. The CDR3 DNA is TGTGCCAGCAGCTTAGATAGTGGTAGGGGACGGTGGTACCAAGAGACCCAGTACTTC. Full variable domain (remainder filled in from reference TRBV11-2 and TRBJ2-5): EAGVAQSPRYKIIEKRQSVAFWCNPISGHATLYWYQQILGQGPKLLIQFQNNGVVDDSQLPKDRFSAERLKGVDSTLKIQPAKLEDSAVYLCASSLDSGRGRWYQETQYFGPGTRLLVL.

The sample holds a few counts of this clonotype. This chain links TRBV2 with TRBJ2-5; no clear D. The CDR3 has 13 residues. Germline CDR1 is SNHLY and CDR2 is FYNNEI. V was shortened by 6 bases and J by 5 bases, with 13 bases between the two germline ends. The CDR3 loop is CASRHESRETQYF. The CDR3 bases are TGTGCCAGCAGGCACGAGTCCAGGGAGACCCAGTACTTC.

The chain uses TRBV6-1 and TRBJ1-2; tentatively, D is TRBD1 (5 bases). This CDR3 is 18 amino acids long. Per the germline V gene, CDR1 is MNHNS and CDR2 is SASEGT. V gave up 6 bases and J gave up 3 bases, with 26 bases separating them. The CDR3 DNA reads TGTGCCAGCAGCACCACCGGCGGGGTCAGAGGGGCGGACTATGGCTACACCTTC. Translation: CASSTTGGVRGADYGYTF.

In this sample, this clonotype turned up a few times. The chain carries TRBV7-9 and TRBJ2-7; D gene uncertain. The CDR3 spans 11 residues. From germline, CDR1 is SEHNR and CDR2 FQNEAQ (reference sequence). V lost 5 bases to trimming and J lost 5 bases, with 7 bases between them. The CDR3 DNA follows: TGTGCCAGCAGCCCTCACCACGAGCAGTACTTC. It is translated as CASSPHHEQYF.

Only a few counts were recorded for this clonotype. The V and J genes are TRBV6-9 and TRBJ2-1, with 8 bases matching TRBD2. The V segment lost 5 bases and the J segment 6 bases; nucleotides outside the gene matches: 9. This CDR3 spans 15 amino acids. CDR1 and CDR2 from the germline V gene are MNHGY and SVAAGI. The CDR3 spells CASSHPGLGTNEQFF. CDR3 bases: TGTGCCAGCAGTCATCCGGGACTAGGCACCAATGAGCAGTTCTTC.